The 13 T cell receptor beta chains below were found in one sample sequenced in a study of blood T cell repertoires in COVID-19. Generated by immunoSEQ multiplex PCR, the TCRdb table keeps only in-frame clones and is missing some. The data show some 150,000 clones, 65% to 90% seen once. The material sequenced was peripheral blood. The source of these receptors is a man aged 45-65 years with acute or convalescent COVID-19.

V is TRBV9 and J is TRBJ2-6, with D perhaps matching TRBD1 (6 bases). Germline CDR1 and CDR2: SGDLS and YYNGEE. The CDR3 extends over 17 amino acids. V lost 4 bases, J lost 0 bases, and 14 bases lay in between. In nucleotides, the CDR3 is TGTGCCAGCAGCATAGACAGGACCGGCTCTGGGGCCAACGTCCTGACTTTC. Its protein is CASSIDRTGSGANVLTF.

This chain joins TRBV7-9 and TRBJ1-5; TRBD1 agrees at 7 bases. Germline V gene data show CDR1 as SEHNR and CDR2 as FQNEAQ (reference sequence). With V trimmed by 1 base and J by 9 bases, 3 bases remained unmatched. The CDR3 sequence is 13 residues long. The CDR3 loop reads CASSLGRTGPQHF. In nucleotides, the CDR3 is TGTGCCAGCAGCTTAGGTCGGACAGGGCCCCAGCATTTT.

This sequence joins TRBV27 and TRBJ1-6; 8 bases align to TRBD1. Losses at the gene ends were 5 bases for V and 6 bases for J; bases not matched to a gene: 3. This CDR3 is 14 amino acids long. Germline CDR1 and CDR2: MNHEY and SMNVEV (reference sequence). This CDR3 is CASSPGGFNSPLHF. The CDR3, as DNA: TGTGCCAGCAGTCCAGGGGGCTTTAATTCACCCCTCCACTTT.

The rearrangement links TRBV12-3 or TRBV12-4 to TRBJ2-7, with 7 bases fitting TRBD1. This CDR3 spans 12 amino acids. Trimming removed 6 bases from V and 4 bases from J; junction bases left unmatched: 3. The CDR3 loop reads CASSVQGYEQYF. CDR3 nucleotide sequence: TGTGCCAGCAGCGTACAGGGGTACGAGCAGTACTTC.

This clone was seen once. J is TRBJ2-7 and V is TRBV5-6, with 7 positions matching TRBD2. Germline V CDR1 and CDR2: SGHDT, YYEEEE. The ends lost 3 bases at V and 3 bases at J; junction bases unmatched: 6. The CDR3 is 14 residues long. In DNA form, the CDR3 reads TGTGCCAGCAGCTGGGGGGGGACCCTCTACGAGCAGTACTTC. The encoded protein is CASSWGGTLYEQYF.

V is TRBV7-9 and J is TRBJ2-5, with no clear D. The DNA end is a closer match to TRBJ2-7, so the J assignment may be wrong. CDR1 and CDR2 (germline): SEHNR, FQNEAQ (reference sequence). There are 11 residues in the CDR3. The CDR3 loop reads CASSLNREQYF. The CDR3 DNA is TGTGCCAGCAGCTTAAACCGCGAGCAGTACTTC.

This clone was counted between two and nine times. This chain joins TRBV2 and TRBJ1-5; TRBD1 agrees at 8 bases. Germline-derived CDR1 and CDR2 are SNHLY and FYNNEI. The CDR3 runs 18 residues. The junction had 7 bases not matched to a gene; V was cut back by 0 bases and J by 0 bases. CDR3 in amino acids: CASSEAGTGRSSNQPQHF. DNA of the CDR3: TGTGCCAGCAGTGAAGCCGGGACAGGAAGATCTAGCAATCAGCCCCAGCATTTT.

The V and J genes are TRBV9 and TRBJ1-3; the match to TRBD1 covers 8 bases. Unmatched junction bases numbered 4, after V lost 0 bases and J lost 2 bases. The CDR3 covers 16 residues. From germline, CDR1 is SGDLS and CDR2 YYNGEE. The CDR3 loop is CASSVGGQGAGNTIYF. DNA for the CDR3: TGTGCCAGCAGCGTAGGTGGACAGGGAGCTGGAAACACCATATATTTT.

The rearrangement uses TRBV6-5 and TRBJ2-7; D may be TRBD1 (6 bases). Germline CDR1 reads MNHEY; CDR2 reads SVGAGI. The CDR3 loop spans 15 amino acids. Trimming took off 2 bases at V and 1 base at J, with 12 bases between the two ends. The CDR3 region is CASSYGAGVSYEQYF. The CDR3 region has the DNA TGTGCCAGCAGTTACGGGGCAGGGGTTTCCTACGAGCAGTACTTC.

This clone was seen a handful of times. J is TRBJ1-1 and V is TRBV11-3; D unresolved. With 6 bases removed from V and 0 bases from J, the gap between germline ends came to 8 bases. CDR1 and CDR2 from the germline V gene are SGHNT and YENEEA. This CDR3 spans 13 amino acids. Here the CDR3 reads CASSFSVNTEAFF. CDR3 in DNA: TGTGCCAGCAGTTTCTCGGTGAACACTGAAGCTTTCTTT. Full variable domain (outside the CDR3, taken from reference TRBV11-3 and TRBJ1-1): EAGVVQSPRYKIIEKKQPVAFWCNPISGHNTLYWYLQNLGQGPELLIRYENEEAVDDSQLPKDRFSAERLKGVDSTLKIQPAELGDSAVYLCASSFSVNTEAFFGQGTRLTVV.

This clone was observed a few times. The chain recombines TRBV6-5 with TRBJ2-2, with 8 nucleotides matching TRBD1. The ends lost 2 bases at V and 6 bases at J; junction bases unmatched: 8. The CDR3 consists of 16 residues. In germline, CDR1 is MNHEY, CDR2 SVGAGI. The DNA of the CDR3 is TGTGCCAGCAGTTACCGGCCGGACAGGGCCGCCGGGGAGCTGTTTTTT. Its protein product is CASSYRPDRAAGELFF.

In its sample, this clone was seen a few times. The V gene is TRBV6-5, the J gene TRBJ2-2; TRBD2 might be the D (5 bases). The V end was cut by 0 bases, the J end by 7 bases, with 9 bases between. The CDR3 is 14 residues long. Germline V gene lookup returns CDR1 MNHEY and CDR2 SVGAGI. The DNA of the CDR3 is TGTGCCAGCAGTTACTCGAGGGAGAACGGGGAGCTGTTTTTT. This sequence encodes CASSYSRENGELFF.

About this clone itself: A read error may produce the germline difference seen at one junction end. V gene TRBV11-2 combines with J gene TRBJ2-7; D might be TRBD1 (7 bases). Germline V CDR1 and CDR2: SGHAT, FQNNGV. The CDR3 runs 15 residues. Here the CDR3 reads CASNLRAGGIGEQYF. The DNA for the CDR3 is TGTGCCAGCAACTTAAGGGCAGGGGGGATTGGCGAGCAGTACTTC.